The 11 T cell receptor beta chains reported below all come from one sample, sequenced in a study of T cells in Graves' hyperthyroidism and ophthalmopathy. Authors of the study amplified TCR beta CDR3 regions from RNA transcripts. HTBI primers were employed in a first-round RT-PCR of the TCR CDR3. In TCRdb, the multiplex PCR reads were re-called with MiXCR into one record per CDR3 protein. The sample includes 480,000 or so distinct CDR3 sequences, 46% of them seen just once. Sequenced material: peripheral blood or thyroid tissue (not recorded which). These receptors all come from an adult woman with Graves' disease, either hyperthyroidism or ophthalmopathy (not recorded which).

The chain couples TRBV20-1 to TRBJ2-6, with D unclear. Germline-derived CDR1 and CDR2 are DFQATT and SNEGSKA (reference sequence). The V and J ends lost 0 bases and 0 bases respectively, with 9 bases between them. The CDR3 sequence is 16 residues long. CDR3: CSAREVPDSGANVLTF. CDR3 sequence (DNA): TGCAGTGCTAGAGAGGTGCCCGACTCTGGGGCCAACGTCCTGACTTTC.

This clonotype was seen many times. The J gene is TRBJ2-2, the V gene TRBV7-9; TRBD2 aligns across 7 bases. The trim removed 8 bases at V and 1 base at J, leaving 10 bases unmatched. The CDR3 extends over 16 amino acids. Looked up from germline, CDR1 is SEHNR and CDR2 is FQNEAQ (reference sequence). CDR3 sequence (DNA): TGTGCCAGCTCAAGGAGTCCGGGGGGGAACACCGGGGAGCTGTTTTTT. It specifies CASSRSPGGNTGELFF.

The chain's CDR3 is CASSPGSTYEQYF. Here the CDR3 DNA reads TGTGCCAGCAGTCCGGGAAGCACCTACGAGCAGTACTTC. This chain links TRBV6-6 with TRBJ2-7; TRBD2 might be the D (5 bases). Germline CDR1 reads MNHNY; CDR2 reads SVGAGI (reference sequence). Trimming took off 5 bases at V and 2 bases at J, with 10 bases between the two ends. CDR3 length: 13 residues.

This clonotype was recorded many times. The chain recombines TRBV7-9 with TRBJ2-5, with TRBD2 matching 7 bases. The CDR3 is made up of 14 amino acids. Losses at the gene ends were 5 bases for V and 2 bases for J; bases not matched to a gene: 5. Germline V gives CDR1 SEHNR, CDR2 FQNEAQ (reference sequence). This CDR3 is CASSKRGVQETQYF. The CDR3 nucleotides read TGTGCCAGCAGCAAACGGGGGGTACAAGAGACCCAGTACTTC.

For this clonotype: Given the absence of the conserved phenylalanine or tryptophan at the CDR3 end, a read error is likely. The DNA is left out, because the CDR3 cannot be placed on it with certainty; the CDR3 is given as TCRdb lists it. The rearrangement uses TRBV27 and TRBJ2-6. Termini included, the CDR3 measures 8 amino acids. From germline, CDR1 is MNHEY and CDR2 SMNVEV (reference sequence). CDR3 in amino acids: CASRGPTS.

This rearrangement joins TRBV15 to TRBJ1-5, with a weak D call TRBD1 (6 bases). Trimming stripped 4 bases from V and 2 bases from J, with 12 bases between. Germline V lookup: CDR1 LNHNV, CDR2 YYDKDF (reference sequence). The CDR3 totals 15 residues. CDR3: CATSTLRGGNQPQHF. CDR3 bases: TGTGCCACCAGCACCCTTAGGGGGGGCAATCAGCCCCAGCATTTT.

Worth noting for this clonotype: A junction boundary mismatches the germline segment, possibly from a read error. The gene calls are TRBV10-3 and TRBJ1-1; unclear D gene. The CDR3 has 14 amino acids. CDR1 and CDR2 (germline): ENHRY, SYGVKD. The CDR3 protein is CAISESNCNTEASF. DNA for the CDR3: TGTGCCATCAGTGAGTCAAACTGCAACACTGAAGCTTCCTTT.

The V gene is TRBV10-1, the J gene TRBJ1-1, with a weak D call TRBD1 (6 bases). This CDR3 region has 12 residues. Germline V CDR1 and CDR2: WNHNN, SYGVQD (reference sequence). The V gene lost 6 bases and the J gene lost 5 bases, with 10 bases spanning the gap. The CDR3 loop reads CASRDRLTEAFF. CDR3 DNA sequence: TGCGCCAGCAGGGACAGACTGACTGAAGCTTTCTTT.

CDR3 sequence (DNA): TGCAGTGCTAGTCGCGGCGGCTATGGCTACACCTTC. This translates into CSASRGGYGYTF. This chain connects TRBV20-1 to TRBJ1-2; no definite D call. CDR1 is DFQATT and CDR2 is SNEGSKA in the germline V gene (reference sequence). The V gene lost 3 bases and the J gene lost 4 bases, with 9 bases spanning the gap. This CDR3 is 12 amino acids long.

At least ten counts were recorded for this clonotype. This chain connects TRBV19 to TRBJ1-2; 7 nucleotides agree with TRBD1. Looked up from germline, CDR1 is LNHDA and CDR2 is SQIVND (reference sequence). V shed 7 bases, J shed 4 bases, and the junction held 6 bases outside the gene matches. This CDR3 has 13 amino acids. The CDR3: CASKRDSSYGYTF. As DNA, the CDR3 is TGTGCCAGTAAAAGGGACAGTTCCTATGGCTACACCTTC.

J is TRBJ1-2 and V is TRBV9, with 7 positions matching TRBD1. The germline gives CDR1 SGDLS, CDR2 YYNGEE. Unmatched junction bases numbered 10, after V lost 3 bases and J lost 5 bases. The CDR3 length is 15 residues. The CDR3 nucleotides read TGTGCCAGCAGCGGAGAGGACAGGCTCCTTTATGGCTACACCTTC. Protein: CASSGEDRLLYGYTF.